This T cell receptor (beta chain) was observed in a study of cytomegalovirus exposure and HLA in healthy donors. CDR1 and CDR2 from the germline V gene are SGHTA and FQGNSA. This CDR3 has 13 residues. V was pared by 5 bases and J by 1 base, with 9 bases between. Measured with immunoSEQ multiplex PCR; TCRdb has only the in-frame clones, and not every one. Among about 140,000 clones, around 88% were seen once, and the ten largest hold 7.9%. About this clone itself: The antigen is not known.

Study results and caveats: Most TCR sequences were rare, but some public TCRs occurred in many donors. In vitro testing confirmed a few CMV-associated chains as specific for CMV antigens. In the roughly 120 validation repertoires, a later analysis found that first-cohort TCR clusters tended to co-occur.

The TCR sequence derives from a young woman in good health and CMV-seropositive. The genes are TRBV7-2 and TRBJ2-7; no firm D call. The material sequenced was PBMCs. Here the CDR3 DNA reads TGTGCCAGCAGCACGACTCGATCCTACGAGCAGTACTTC. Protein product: CASSTTRSYEQYF.